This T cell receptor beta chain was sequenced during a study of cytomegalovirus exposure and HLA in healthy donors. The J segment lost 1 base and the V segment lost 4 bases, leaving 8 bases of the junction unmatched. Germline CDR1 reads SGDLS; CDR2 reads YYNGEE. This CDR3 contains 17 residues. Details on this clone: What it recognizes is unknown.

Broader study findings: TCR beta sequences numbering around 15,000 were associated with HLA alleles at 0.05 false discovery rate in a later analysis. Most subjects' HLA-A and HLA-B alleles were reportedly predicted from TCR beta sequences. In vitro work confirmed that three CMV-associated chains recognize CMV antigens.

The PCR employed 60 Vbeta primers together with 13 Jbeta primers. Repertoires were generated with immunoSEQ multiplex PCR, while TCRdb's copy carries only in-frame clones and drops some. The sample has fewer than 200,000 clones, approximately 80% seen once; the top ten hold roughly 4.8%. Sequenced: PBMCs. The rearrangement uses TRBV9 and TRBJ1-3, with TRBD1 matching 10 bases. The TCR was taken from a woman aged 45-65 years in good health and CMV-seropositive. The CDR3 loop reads CASSLWDRGASGNTIYF. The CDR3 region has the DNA TGTGCCAGCAGCCTGTGGGACAGGGGAGCATCTGGAAACACCATATATTTT.